The rows below give T cell receptor beta chains drawn from one sample of a study of T cells in Graves' hyperthyroidism and ophthalmopathy. MiXCR was run by TCRdb on the multiplex PCR reads, yielding one entry per CDR3 protein. The sample yields 550,000 to 650,000 distinct CDR3 sequences, 14% seen once. Sample: blood. The receptors here all came from a young woman with Graves' hyperthyroidism that later progressed to Graves' ophthalmopathy. Each CDR3 is given with its conserved first and last residue. Fields, in order: J gene, clone size, D gene, V gene, CDR3 protein, CDR3 DNA. D genes are given only for firm matches. Only some rows state a clone size, as once, few, many or a class for expanded clones.

TRBJ2-7 | NA | NA | TRBV20-1 | CSAGGDSPGEQYF | TGCAGTGCTGGGGGGGACAGCCCGGGCGAGCAGTACTTC
TRBJ1-5 | many | TRBD1 | TRBV27 | CASSSDGTGSRQPQHF | TGTGCCAGCAGTTCAGACGGGACAGGCAGTCGACAGCCCCAGCATTTT
TRBJ2-7 | many | TRBD1 | TRBV6-2/TRBV6-3 | CASSYGEDRAHEQYF | TGTGCCAGCAGTTACGGGGAGGACAGGGCCCACGAGCAGTACTTC
TRBJ1-1 | NA | TRBD1 | TRBV7-9 | CASSLPGQVGRDTEAFF | TGTGCCAGCAGCTTACCCGGACAGGTGGGGCGAGATACTGAAGCTTTCTTT
TRBJ2-7 | many | NA | TRBV28 | CASSALVGRRDNEQYF | TGTGCCAGCAGTGCCCTTGTAGGGCGCCGGGACAACGAGCAGTACTTC
TRBJ2-7 | few | TRBD1 | TRBV19 | CASTPTGASYEQYF | TGTGCCAGTACCCCGACAGGGGCCTCCTACGAGCAGTACTTC
TRBJ1-5 | many | NA | TRBV28 | CASSWSGNQPQHF | TGTGCCAGCAGTTGGTCGGGGAATCAGCCCCAGCATTTT
TRBJ1-2 | many | NA | TRBV20-1 | CSARDAKGYGYTF | TGCAGTGCTAGAGACGCGAAAGGGTATGGCTACACCTTC
TRBJ2-2 | NA | NA | TRBV6-5 | CASSYERKNTRELFF | TGTGCCAGCAGTTACGAGCGCAAGAACACCAGGGAGCTGTTTTTT
TRBJ2-4 | few | NA | TRBV7-9 | CASSFPTVENIQYF | TGTGCCAGCAGCTTCCCAACGGTCGAGAACATTCAGTACTTC
TRBJ1-5 | NA | NA | TRBV12-3/TRBV12-4 | CASNAQGPNQPQHF | TGTGCCAGCAACGCACAGGGACCCAATCAGCCCCAGCATTTT
TRBJ2-7 | many | NA | TRBV19 | CASSMRYPYEQYF | TGTGCCAGTAGTATGAGGTATCCCTACGAGCAGTACTTC
TRBJ1-2 | few | NA | TRBV29-1 | CSVEEVQGIGYTF | TGCAGCGTTGAAGAGGTCCAAGGGATCGGCTACACCTTC
TRBJ2-7 | many | NA | TRBV12-3/TRBV12-4 | CASSLEPPGEQYF | TGTGCCAGCAGTTTAGAGCCCCCTGGCGAGCAGTACTTC
TRBJ2-7 | many | NA | TRBV28 | CASSLPGYEQYF | TGTGCCAGCAGTCTTCCCGGCTACGAGCAGTACTTC
TRBJ2-7 | many | NA | TRBV20-1 | CSAAVAAGNHEQYF | TGCAGTGCTGCGGTGGCTGCAGGGAATCACGAGCAGTACTTC
TRBJ2-7 | many | NA | TRBV28 | CASSVRLAYEQYF | TGTGCCAGCAGTGTACGGTTAGCCTACGAGCAGTACTTC
TRBJ2-3 | NA | TRBD2 | TRBV20-1 | CSARDRTSGIGDTQYF | TGCAGTGCTAGAGACCGGACTAGCGGGATAGGAGATACGCAGTATTTT
TRBJ2-1 | few | TRBD2 | TRBV7-9 | CASRPGLAGWSYNEQFF | TGTGCCAGCAGGCCGGGACTAGCGGGATGGTCCTACAATGAGCAGTTCTTC
TRBJ2-3 | many | TRBD2 | TRBV11-3 | CASSALAGGLTDTQYF | TGTGCCAGCAGCGCCCTAGCGGGAGGACTCACAGATACGCAGTATTTT
TRBJ1-5 | many | NA | TRBV20-1 | CSARESSGHQPQHF | TGCAGTGCTAGAGAGTCAAGCGGACATCAGCCCCAGCATTTT
TRBJ1-2 | many | TRBD1 | TRBV12-3/TRBV12-4 | CASSLGTGGAKGYTF | TGTGCCAGCAGTCTAGGGACAGGGGGCGCGAAGGGCTACACCTTC
TRBJ2-1 | few | TRBD1 | TRBV20-1 | CSARGSDRDYNEQFF | TGCAGTGCTAGAGGCTCGGACAGGGACTACAATGAGCAGTTCTTC
TRBJ1-1 | many | NA | TRBV18 | CASSEGSFSEAFF | TGTGCCAGCTCGGAAGGATCTTTTTCGGAAGCTTTCTTT
TRBJ2-1 | NA | NA | TRBV5-1 | CASASGAGNEQFF | TGCGCCAGCGCCTCAGGGGCAGGGAATGAGCAGTTCTTC
TRBJ1-5 | few | NA | TRBV6-2/TRBV6-3 | CAAGGYDQPQHF | TGTGCCGCGGGGGGATATGATCAGCCCCAGCATTTT
TRBJ2-7 | NA | TRBD2 | TRBV7-6 | CASSFDPGGDEQYF | TGTGCCAGCAGCTTTGACCCGGGAGGGGACGAGCAGTACTTC
TRBJ1-4 | many | TRBD1 | TRBV7-8 | CASSLARTGPFKKLFF | TGTGCCAGCAGCTTAGCCCGGACAGGCCCATTTAAAAAACTGTTTTTT
TRBJ2-4 | many | NA | TRBV2 | CASSDRVQYF | TGTGCCAGCAGTGACAGGGTTCAGTACTTC
TRBJ1-2 | NA | TRBD1 | TRBV6-1 | CASSYFLGQSLNGYTF | TGTGCCAGCAGTTATTTCTTGGGACAGTCATTGAATGGCTACACCTTC
TRBJ2-3 | many | TRBD1 | TRBV10-2 | CASSNTGTAPNTQYF | TGCGCCAGCAGCAACACCGGGACAGCGCCTAATACGCAGTATTTT
TRBJ1-2 | NA | NA | TRBV27 | CASSKGVPNYGCTF | TGTGCCAGCAGCAAGGGAGTTCCTAACTATGGCTGCACCTTC
TRBJ1-4 | many | TRBD1 | TRBV2 | CASRGQGEKLFF | TGTGCCAGCAGGGGACAGGGAGAAAAACTGTTTTTT
TRBJ1-6 | many | TRBD1 | TRBV12-5 | CASGLASGTVSSSYNSPLHF | TGTGCTAGTGGTTTGGCGTCCGGGACAGTTTCCAGCTCCTATAATTCACCCCTCCACTTT
TRBJ1-5 | many | TRBD1 | TRBV6-2/TRBV6-3 | CASSQGAINQPQHF | TGTGCCAGCAGTCAGGGGGCGATCAATCAGCCCCAGCATTTT
TRBJ2-5 | many | NA | TRBV6-2/TRBV6-3 | CASLGVTEAQETQYF | TGTGCCAGCCTCGGAGTGACTGAGGCGCAGGAGACCCAGTACTTC
TRBJ2-7 | many | NA | TRBV30 | CAWRKTVSYEQYF | TGTGCCTGGAGAAAGACAGTTTCCTACGAGCAGTACTTC
TRBJ2-7 | many | TRBD2 | TRBV5-1 | CASSPQSGRGPYEQYF | TGCGCCAGCAGCCCCCAGAGCGGGAGGGGACCCTACGAGCAGTACTTC
TRBJ1-5 | NA | TRBD1 | TRBV18 | CASSADRPIGGNQPQHF | TGTGCCAGCTCAGCGGACAGGCCCATAGGAGGCAATCAGCCCCAGCATTTT
TRBJ2-5 | many | NA | TRBV12-3/TRBV12-4 | CASSPEVRKETQYF | TGTGCCAGCAGTCCGGAAGTGAGAAAAGAGACCCAGTACTTC
TRBJ1-5 | many | NA | TRBV24-1 | CATSDLNGNQPQHF | TGTGCCACCAGTGATTTGAACGGGAATCAGCCCCAGCATTTT
TRBJ1-2 | many | NA | TRBV12-3/TRBV12-4 | CASSYSPDIYGYTF | TGTGCCAGCAGTTACTCACCCGACATTTATGGCTACACCTTC
TRBJ2-5 | many | NA | TRBV7-3 | CASSRRGRETQYF | TGTGCCAGCAGCCGGAGGGGCCGGGAGACCCAGTACTTC
TRBJ1-1 | many | NA | TRBV27 | CASIRREGEAFF | TGTGCCAGCATCAGGAGGGAGGGCGAAGCTTTCTTT
TRBJ2-7 | few | NA | TRBV29-1 | CSVAFLEINYEQYF | TGCAGCGTTGCTTTTCTGGAGATCAACTACGAGCAGTACTTC
TRBJ2-5 | few | TRBD1 | TRBV6-1 | CASSRQGFGSETQYF | TGTGCCAGCAGTAGACAGGGGTTTGGTTCAGAGACCCAGTACTTC
TRBJ2-3 | many | NA | TRBV3-1 | CASSLGRRADGTDTQYF | TGTGCCAGCAGCCTTGGAAGGCGGGCCGATGGCACAGATACGCAGTATTTT
TRBJ1-6 | NA | NA | TRBV27 | CASSLAQNNSPLHF | TGTGCCAGCAGTTTGGCACAGAATAATTCACCCCTCCACTTT
TRBJ2-3 | many | NA | TRBV18 | CASSPGSSTDTQYF | TGTGCCAGCTCACCGGGGTCTAGCACAGATACGCAGTATTTT
TRBJ2-2 | NA | NA | TRBV2 | CAGGAGSGTGELFF | TGTGCCGGGGGGGCGGGGAGTGGCACCGGGGAGCTGTTTTTT
TRBJ2-5 | many | NA | TRBV18 | CASSPRDNEETQYF | TGTGCCAGCTCACCAAGAGACAATGAAGAGACCCAGTACTTC